This T cell receptor (beta chain) was sequenced for a study of OX40 agonist ivuxolimab in advanced cancers. Here immunoSEQ multiplex PCR was the method, and the copy in TCRdb shows in-frame clones only, minus some. The sample includes 68,000 or so clones, around four fifths of them seen just once. In germline, CDR1 is SEHNR, CDR2 FQNEAQ (reference sequence). With 3 bases removed from V and 6 bases from J, the gap between germline ends came to 14 bases. CDR3 length: 14 residues. The sequencing used CD4+ or CD8+ T cells sorted from blood, collected in a trial of the OX40 agonist ivuxolimab. The TCR originated in an adult with an advanced solid tumor such as melanoma, head and neck, liver or kidney cancer. This chain joins TRBV7-9 and TRBJ1-1; D is unresolved. In nucleotides, the CDR3 is TGTGCCAGCAGCTTTGTTCTTACGTCCGCTGAAGCTTTCTTT. Residues: CASSFVLTSAEAFF.